These T cell receptor beta chains were read from a single sample in a study of blood T cell repertoires in COVID-19. Using immunoSEQ multiplex PCR, the repertoire was profiled, and TCRdb retains in-frame clones only, with some absent. This sample has over 45,000 clones, with over 70% found just once. Material: peripheral blood. Receptors were obtained from a man aged 65 to 79 with acute or convalescent COVID-19. Each CDR3 is given with its conserved first and last residue. The D gene is left open where the match is weak.

>TRBJ1-2|TRBD1|TRBV24-1
CATSGGTGRGYTF
>TRBJ2-1|TRBD2|TRBV28
CASSPSGTRIHNEQFF
>TRBJ1-3|NA|TRBV6-1
CASSETQGTGNTIYF
>TRBJ1-5|NA|TRBV7-2
CASSLVGENQPQHF
>TRBJ1-2|NA|TRBV6-2/TRBV6-3
CASSYYRGQLDYGYTF
>TRBJ2-7|NA|TRBV10-2
CASSDPTRQSYEQYF
>TRBJ1-2|TRBD1|TRBV10-2
CASSSGTGGRGYTF
>TRBJ2-3|NA|TRBV5-1
CASFDGGQVTDTQYF
>TRBJ1-1|NA|TRBV5-6
CASSDTQRPNTEAFF
>TRBJ1-5|NA|TRBV28
CASSPPRVPQHF
>TRBJ1-4|NA|TRBV5-6
CASSPVGTDGNEKLFF
>TRBJ2-5|NA|TRBV21-1
CASSKVMGGGETQYF
>TRBJ1-1|NA|TRBV11-2
CASTIRGDTEAFF
>TRBJ1-2|TRBD1|TRBV19
CASSAGQANNYGYTF
>TRBJ2-2|NA|TRBV27
CASSPKRQQNRGGELFF
>TRBJ1-1|NA|TRBV10-3
CASAGFPNTEAFF
>TRBJ2-1|TRBD2|TRBV29-1
CSVLAGEIYNEQFF